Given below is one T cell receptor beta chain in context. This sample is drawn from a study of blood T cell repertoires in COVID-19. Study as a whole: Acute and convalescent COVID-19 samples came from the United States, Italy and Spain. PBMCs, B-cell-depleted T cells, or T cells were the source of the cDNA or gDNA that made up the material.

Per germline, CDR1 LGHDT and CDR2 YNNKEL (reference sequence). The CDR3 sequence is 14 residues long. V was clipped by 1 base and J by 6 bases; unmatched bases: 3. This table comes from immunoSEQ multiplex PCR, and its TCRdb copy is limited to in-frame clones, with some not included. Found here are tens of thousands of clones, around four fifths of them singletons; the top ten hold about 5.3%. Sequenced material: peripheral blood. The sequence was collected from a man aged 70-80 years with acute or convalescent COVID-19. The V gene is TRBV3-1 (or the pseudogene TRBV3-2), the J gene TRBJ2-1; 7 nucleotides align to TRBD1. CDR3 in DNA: TGTGCCAGCAGCCAAGTCCAGGGGGTCAATGAGCAGTTCTTC. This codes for CASSQVQGVNEQFF.